This paragraph reports one T cell receptor (beta chain). Its target is not known. Researchers divided each subset's genomic DNA evenly across several immunoSEQ plates. Each sorted subset replicate got 200 ng genomic DNA, 25,000 to 35,000 genomes. Here immunoSEQ multiplex PCR was the method, and the copy in TCRdb shows in-frame clones only, minus some. The data contain 2,500,000 or so clones, around nine tenths of them singletons. Germline V gene sequence: CDR1 GTSNPN, CDR2 SVGIG (reference sequence). CDR3 size: 11 residues. V was shortened by 5 bases and J by 13 bases, with 17 bases between the two germline ends. The data belong to a study of shared clonotypes between healthy human individuals. Whole-study results and caveats: The authors sampled blood alone, and tissue repertoires likely differ.

Participating donors were healthy, HIV-negative adults free of recent acute infections or vaccinations. The V and J genes are TRBV30 and TRBJ1-2, with D possibly being TRBD1 (5 bases). The clonotype comes from a young man in good health. The sample taken for sequencing was naive CD4+ T cells sorted from blood. Regarding subset: CD45RA+ positively selected. DNA for the CDR3: TGTGCCTGGTCAACCGGGACGGCGATCACCTTC. This translates into CAWSTGTAITF.